The 10 T cell receptor beta chains given below trace back to one sample, sequenced in a study of CD8 T cells in Susac syndrome. A quantity of 0.5 to 1 ug RNA underwent reverse transcription using random hexamers. TCRdb redid the calling of the immunoSEQ multiplex PCR reads with MiXCR, one entry per CDR3 protein. The data show 65,000 to 85,000 distinct CDR3 sequences, with about 94% seen just once and around 0.45% held by the top ten. The sample comprised CD8+ T cells from PBMCs. The receptor source for this set is a human donor with Susac syndrome.

The chain couples TRBV5-6 to TRBJ2-3; 9 nucleotides agree with TRBD2. Trimming at V came to 0 bases and at J to 3 bases, leaving 8 bases not matched to a gene. The CDR3 has 17 amino acids. Germline V CDR1 and CDR2: SGHDT, YYEEEE. CDR3 nucleotides: TGTGCCAGCAGCTTGGTTCTGCGGGAGGGCCAAACAGATACGCAGTATTTT. This encodes CASSLVLREGQTDTQYF.

The chain carries TRBV24-1 and TRBJ1-5; D gene ambiguous. Trimming shortened V by 9 bases and J by 5 bases, and 13 bases separated the two germline ends. The CDR3 runs to 13 residues. Germline V gene data show CDR1 as KGHDR and CDR2 as SFDVKD. The chain's CDR3 is CATQARRDQPQHF. CDR3 in DNA: TGTGCCACCCAAGCTCGACGGGATCAGCCCCAGCATTTT.

The rearrangement joins TRBV5-1 to TRBJ2-7, with a tentative D call TRBD1 (5 bases). CDR1 is SGHRS and CDR2 is YFSETQ in the germline V gene. This CDR3 region has 12 residues. V was shortened by 5 bases and J by 4 bases, with 10 bases between the two germline ends. For the CDR3, the DNA is TGCGCCAGCAGTCAGGGTCGATACGAGCAGTACTTC. Its translation is CASSQGRYEQYF.

The genes are TRBV12-3 or TRBV12-4 and TRBJ1-1; possible D gene TRBD1, 5 bases. V dropped 6 bases and J dropped 1 base, with 12 bases sitting between them. This CDR3 is 14 amino acids long. In nucleotides, the CDR3 is TGTGCCAGCAGCATCAGGGCCGAGAACACTGAAGCTTTCTTT. Its translation is CASSIRAENTEAFF.

The chain couples TRBV12-3 or TRBV12-4 to TRBJ1-1; D gene ambiguous. The V and J ends lost 3 bases and 6 bases respectively, with 8 bases between them. The CDR3 contains 12 residues. The CDR3 DNA is TGTGCCAGCAGTTTTGTTCGCGCTGAAGCTTTCTTT. The encoded protein is CASSFVRAEAFF.

The chain carries TRBV20-1 and TRBJ2-2; 10 nucleotides align to TRBD2. The ends lost 2 bases at V and 1 base at J; junction bases unmatched: 10. Germline CDR1 reads DFQATT; CDR2 reads SNEGSKA (reference sequence). CDR3 length: 18 amino acids. CDR3 nucleotide sequence: TGCAGTGCTAGAAGAGGTCCCAGCGGGAGGGGGAACACCGGGGAGCTGTTTTTT. It translates to CSARRGPSGRGNTGELFF.

The chain uses TRBV19 and TRBJ2-1; 11 bases map to TRBD2. The trim removed 9 bases at V and 10 bases at J, leaving 20 bases unmatched. Germline CDR1 is LNHDA and CDR2 is SQIVND (reference sequence). The CDR3 is 17 amino acids. The CDR3 DNA follows: TGTGCCAGCAAACCGACCGGGACTAGCGGTTCCCGGGGGGAGCAGTTCTTC. Translating it yields CASKPTGTSGSRGEQFF.

The CDR3 DNA follows: TGCGCCAGCAGTGGGACCGCTAAGCGCTTCGGAAACACCATATATTTT. This encodes CASSGTAKRFGNTIYF. The V call is TRBV10-1, the J call TRBJ1-3; D is unresolved. Germline V gene data show CDR1 as WNHNN and CDR2 as SYGVQD (reference sequence). The ends were cut back, 4 bases at V and 4 bases at J, with 17 bases in the middle. CDR3 length: 16 residues.

Here the CDR3 reads CSARRGAQPQHF. CDR3 sequence (DNA): TGCAGTGCTCGCAGGGGGGCTCAGCCCCAGCATTTT. The rearrangement joins TRBV20-1 to TRBJ1-5; TRBD1 matches 7 bases. The CDR3 is 12 amino acids. Germline CDR1 DFQATT, CDR2 SNEGSKA (reference sequence). The J segment lost 6 bases and the V segment lost 5 bases, leaving 4 bases of the junction unmatched.

The rearrangement joins TRBV7-9 to TRBJ2-7; TRBD1 aligns across 9 bases. Looked up from germline, CDR1 is SEHNR and CDR2 is FQNEAQ (reference sequence). The CDR3 contains 16 residues. J lost 3 bases, V lost 1 base, and 7 bases had no gene match. CDR3 in amino acids: CASSLGYGTGIYEQYF. As DNA, the CDR3 is TGTGCCAGCAGCTTAGGTTATGGGACAGGGATCTACGAGCAGTACTTC.